These 25 T cell receptor beta chains share one sample of origin, sequenced in a study of T cell changes during pregnancy in multiple sclerosis. Some clones are missing from TCRdb's copy, which holds only in-frame ones; the method was immunoSEQ multiplex PCR. The repertoire holds around 56,000 clones, with about 91% as singletons. The sequences come from peripheral blood, collected after pregnancy. The source is a female donor with multiple sclerosis, enrolled in a pregnancy study.

The gene calls are TRBV2 and TRBJ1-2; D might be TRBD1 (5 bases). V was trimmed by 6 bases and J by 3 bases, leaving 11 bases between them. This CDR3 is built from 13 residues. Germline CDR1 is SNHLY and CDR2 is FYNNEI. The CDR3 nucleotides read TGTGCCAGCAGCGAACAGGTGGACTATGGCTACACCTTC. It is translated as CASSEQVDYGYTF.

CDR3 protein: CASSPKGQPYLGLFF. DNA of the CDR3: TGTGCCAGCTCACCGAAGGGACAGCCGTATCTGGGGCTGTTTTTT. The gene calls are TRBV18 and TRBJ2-2; 7 nucleotides align to TRBD1. Germline V gene data show CDR1 as KGHSH and CDR2 as LQKENI. The V segment lost 3 bases and the J segment 13 bases; nucleotides outside the gene matches: 14. There are 15 residues in the CDR3.

The chain has TRBV5-1 and TRBJ2-2; 8 nucleotides agree with TRBD2. Trimming took 4 bases from V and 7 from J; bases not matched to a gene: 9. CDR1 and CDR2 from the germline V gene are SGHRS and YFSETQ. The CDR3 length is 15 residues. CDR3 nucleotides: TGCGCCAGCAGCCTCCCGCGGGGGGCGAGCGGGGAGCTGTTTTTT. Amino acid sequence: CASSLPRGASGELFF.

This chain links TRBV28 with TRBJ2-3, with D unresolved. V was shortened by 2 bases and J by 2 bases, with 2 bases between the two germline ends. Germline-derived CDR1 and CDR2 are MDHEN and SYDVKM. The CDR3 runs to 12 residues. This CDR3 is CASSLLTDTQYF. The CDR3 DNA reads as TGTGCCAGCAGTTTACTCACAGATACGCAGTATTTT.

The gene calls are TRBV5-4 and TRBJ1-1; 7 bases fit TRBD1. Trimming at V came to 4 bases and at J to 0 bases, leaving 3 bases not matched to a gene. The CDR3 extends over 14 amino acids. Germline assignment: CDR1 SGHNT and CDR2 YYREEE (reference sequence). For the CDR3, the DNA is TGTGCCAGCAGCCCGGGACAGATGAACACTGAAGCTTTCTTT. Translation gives CASSPGQMNTEAFF. Full variable domain (missing parts from reference TRBV5-4 and TRBJ1-1): ETGVTQSPTHLIKTRGQQVTLRCSSQSGHNTVSWYQQALGQGPQFIFQYYREEENGRGNFPPRFSGLQFPNYSSELNVNALELDDSALYLCASSPGQMNTEAFFGQGTRLTVV.

The chain couples TRBV9 to TRBJ1-1; the match to TRBD1 covers 7 bases. The CDR3 sequence is 14 residues long. Trimming at V came to 1 base and at J to 1 base, leaving 1 base not matched to a gene. Germline V gene sequence: CDR1 SGDLS, CDR2 YYNGEE. The CDR3 sequence is CASSVQGGNTEAFF. Written as DNA, the CDR3 is TGTGCCAGCAGCGTACAGGGGGGGAACACTGAAGCTTTCTTT.

The chain uses TRBV7-2 and TRBJ2-1; the D gene is possibly TRBD1 (5 bases). Per the germline V gene, CDR1 is SGHTA and CDR2 is FQGNSA. The CDR3 totals 13 residues. V lost 0 bases and J 12 bases, leaving 12 bases between the germline ends. DNA of the CDR3: TGTGCCAGCAGCTTAGCCCTGCAGGGTCGGCAGTTCTTC. It specifies CASSLALQGRQFF.

A few counts support this clone. J is TRBJ2-1 and V is TRBV11-3, with TRBD2 matching over 7 bases. The CDR3 contains 15 residues. Looked up from germline, CDR1 is SGHNT and CDR2 is YENEEA. With 3 bases clipped from V and 6 bases from J, the junction kept 8 bases outside the gene matches. The CDR3 sequence is CASSFRTSDVNEQFF. The DNA of the CDR3 is TGTGCCAGCAGCTTTAGAACTAGCGATGTCAATGAGCAGTTCTTC.

The chain employs TRBV27 and TRBJ1-5; the D is unclear. Germline V gives CDR1 MNHEY, CDR2 SMNVEV (reference sequence). The CDR3 has 14 amino acids. V was trimmed by 5 bases and J by 5 bases, leaving 13 bases between them. The CDR3 is CASSLTGRDQPQHF. The CDR3 DNA is TGTGCCAGCAGTCTTACCGGGAGGGATCAGCCCCAGCATTTT.

This clone was observed a few times. The rearrangement links TRBV27 to TRBJ1-2; 7 bases align to TRBD1. After removal of 6 bases from V and 4 bases from J, the junction contained 5 bases not matched to a gene. CDR3 size: 13 residues. Germline V gene sequence: CDR1 MNHEY, CDR2 SMNVEV (reference sequence). CDR3 in DNA: TGTGCCAGCAGGTTGACAGGGAGCTATGGCTACACCTTC. It yields the protein CASRLTGSYGYTF.

V is TRBV6-8 and J is TRBJ1-5, with 9 bases lining up with TRBD1. The germline V gene has CDR1 MNHGY and CDR2 SAAAGT. The CDR3 totals 13 residues. The V and J ends lost 8 bases and 7 bases, in that order; junction bases with no gene match: 6. CDR3: CASPDRGYQPQHF. As DNA, the CDR3 is TGTGCCAGCCCGGACAGGGGATACCAGCCCCAGCATTTT.

This chain uses TRBV6-4 with TRBJ2-3; 13 nucleotides line up with TRBD2. This CDR3 region has 15 residues. CDR1 and CDR2 from the germline V gene are MRHNA and SNTAGT. V lost 4 bases to trimming and J lost 4 bases; unmatched junction nucleotides: 2. The CDR3 coding sequence is TGTGCCAGCAGTGGACTAGCGGGGGGCCCAGATACGCAGTATTTT. Amino acid sequence: CASSGLAGGPDTQYF.

The V gene is TRBV7-3, the J gene TRBJ1-1, with D possibly TRBD1 on 6 matching bases. Trimming pared 5 bases from V and 3 bases from J, leaving 19 bases between. Per the germline V gene, CDR1 is SGHTA and CDR2 is FQGTGA. There are 16 residues in the CDR3. The CDR3 bases are TGTGCCAGCAGCCCGACCCCAGGGGTATTGGACACTGAAGCTTTCTTT. This encodes CASSPTPGVLDTEAFF.

The chain joins TRBV19 to TRBJ1-6; D not certain. V lost 7 bases to trimming and J lost 10 bases, with 17 bases between them. CDR3 length equals 14 residues. The germline gives CDR1 LNHDA, CDR2 SQIVND (reference sequence). The CDR3 reads CASTHPRGLSPLHF. The CDR3, as DNA: TGTGCCAGTACCCATCCGCGGGGTCTGTCACCCCTCCACTTT.

This chain uses TRBV4-3 with TRBJ2-1, with 7 bases that match TRBD1. The V segment lost 4 bases and the J segment 7 bases; nucleotides outside the gene matches: 4. The CDR3 runs to 13 residues. CDR1 is LGHNA, CDR2 YSLEER, per germline. The CDR3 here is CASSLSGGNEQFF. Here the CDR3 DNA reads TGCGCCAGCAGCCTCTCAGGGGGTAATGAGCAGTTCTTC.

The genes are TRBV5-1 and TRBJ2-1; TRBD2 is a possible D gene (6 bases). Deletions cut 0 bases from V and 10 bases from J, with 17 bases between. Germline-derived CDR1 and CDR2 are SGHRS and YFSETQ. The CDR3 has 15 residues. DNA for the CDR3: TGCGCCAGCAGCTTGGATGCTGGGGGTGCGGGGGAGCAGTTCTTC. Its translation is CASSLDAGGAGEQFF.

The chain recombines TRBV10-2 with TRBJ2-7; 7 positions match TRBD1. Looked up from germline, CDR1 is WSHSY and CDR2 is SAAADI. The CDR3 totals 13 residues. Trimming at V came to 8 bases and at J to 2 bases, leaving 6 bases not matched to a gene. The CDR3 sequence: CASCPDRTYEQYF. CDR3 DNA sequence: TGCGCCAGCTGCCCGGACAGGACCTACGAGCAGTACTTC.

V and J are TRBV11-2 and TRBJ1-2; 8 positions match TRBD1. V shed 1 base and J 8 bases; nucleotides not matched to a gene: 3. CDR1 and CDR2 from the germline V gene are SGHAT and FQNNGV. This CDR3 is 13 amino acids long. CDR3 in amino acids: CASSLVAGGGYTF. The DNA of the CDR3 is TGTGCCAGCAGCTTAGTGGCAGGGGGCGGCTACACCTTC.

The chain is built from TRBV10-2 and TRBJ1-4, with 11 bases lining up with TRBD1. Germline values: CDR1 WSHSY, CDR2 SAAADI. The junction had 5 bases not matched to a gene; V was cut back by 6 bases and J by 8 bases. The CDR3 runs to 14 residues. This chain's CDR3 is CASRRGQGAEKLFF. The DNA for the CDR3 is TGCGCCAGCAGACGCGGACAGGGGGCCGAAAAACTGTTTTTT.

The V gene is TRBV6-1, the J gene TRBJ2-1; no definite D call. Germline V gene sequence: CDR1 MNHNS, CDR2 SASEGT. The CDR3 consists of 13 residues. V dropped 5 bases and J dropped 1 base, with 6 bases sitting between them. The CDR3, as DNA: TGTGCCAGCAGTCTGCGGTCCTACAATGAGCAGTTCTTC. This gives the protein CASSLRSYNEQFF.

The chain joins TRBV7-3 to TRBJ2-5; a weak D match, TRBD2 (7 bases). Trimming removed 4 bases at V and 5 bases at J, with 11 bases between. Per the germline V gene, CDR1 is SGHTA and CDR2 is FQGTGA. The CDR3 runs 13 residues. The CDR3 region has the DNA TGTGCCAGCAGCTCCGGGGGGCGGGAGACCCAGTACTTC. Translating it yields CASSSGGRETQYF. Full variable domain (rest looked up from reference TRBV7-3 and TRBJ2-5): GAGVSQTPSNKVTEKGKYVELRCDPISGHTALYWYRQSLGQGPEFLIYFQGTGAADDSGLPNDRFFAVRPEGSVSTLKIQRTERGDSAVYLCASSSGGRETQYFGPGTRLLVL.

The V gene is TRBV28, the J gene TRBJ1-1; 7 bases fit TRBD1. The CDR3 contains 14 residues. Germline V gene sequence: CDR1 MDHEN, CDR2 SYDVKM. With 3 bases clipped from V and 1 base from J, the junction kept 2 bases outside the gene matches. DNA of the CDR3: TGTGCCAGCAGTTTGGCAGGGGGGAACACTGAAGCTTTCTTT. This codes for CASSLAGGNTEAFF. Together with reference TRBV28 and TRBJ1-1, the CDR3 gives the full variable domain: DVKVTQSSRYLVKRTGEKVFLECVQDMDHENMFWYRQDPGLGLRLIYFSYDVKMKEKGDIPEGYSVSREKKERFSLILESASTNQTSMYLCASSLAGGNTEAFFGQGTRLTVV.

A note on this clone: One end of the junction does not line up with germline, which may come from a read error. The chain joins TRBV7-7 to TRBJ2-5, with D tentatively TRBD1 (6 bases). Germline CDR1 and CDR2: SSHAT and FNYEAQ (reference sequence). The CDR3 is 16 amino acids. CDR3 DNA: TGTGCTAGCAGCGTAGGGACATTGGGCTGGCGGGAGACCCAGTACTTC. Protein: CASSVGTLGWRETQYF.

This sequence joins TRBV5-1 and TRBJ2-5; TRBD2 agrees at 11 bases. Losses at the gene ends were 0 bases for V and 5 bases for J; bases not matched to a gene: 3. The germline gives CDR1 SGHRS, CDR2 YFSETQ. This CDR3 contains 15 residues. CDR3 amino acids: CASSLGLAGRETQYF. As DNA, the CDR3 is TGCGCCAGCAGCTTGGGACTAGCGGGGAGGGAGACCCAGTACTTC.

There are a few counts of this clone. The chain combines TRBV2 with TRBJ1-2; D gene uncertain. The CDR3 runs 14 residues. Germline CDR1 reads SNHLY; CDR2 reads FYNNEI. The V end was cut by 5 bases, the J end by 2 bases, with 12 bases between. CDR3 protein: CASSPQISNYGYTF. As DNA, the CDR3 is TGTGCCAGCAGTCCACAGATTTCAAACTATGGCTACACCTTC.